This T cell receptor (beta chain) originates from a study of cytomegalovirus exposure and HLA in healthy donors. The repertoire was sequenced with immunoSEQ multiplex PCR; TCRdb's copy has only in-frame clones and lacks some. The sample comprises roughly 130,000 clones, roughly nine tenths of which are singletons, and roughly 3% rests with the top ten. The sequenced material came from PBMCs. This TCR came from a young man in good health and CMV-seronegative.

CDR3 coding DNA: TGCGCCAGCAGTCCTGAACCCAGCGGCACTGAAGCTTTCTTT. Its protein is CASSPEPSGTEAFF. The J gene is TRBJ1-1, the V gene TRBV4-1; D unclear. This CDR3 comprises 14 residues. Per germline, CDR1 MGHRA and CDR2 YSYEKL. Trimming removed 6 bases from V and 4 bases from J, with 15 bases in between.